This paragraph reports one TCR beta chain. This sample was included in a study of beta chain features in type 1 diabetes. What was sequenced were expressed TCRB transcripts, since all of the isolated RNA had been reverse transcribed. TCRdb's table, derived via immunoSEQ multiplex PCR, lists solely in-frame clones and lacks some. The repertoire holds about 320,000 clones, approximately 14% seen once, with about 6.7% in the top ten. Donors underwent one heparinised blood draw, 100 to 150 mL on average. This TCR was sampled from a man aged 25 to 40 in good health. Material for sequencing was central memory CD4+ T cells from blood.

The CDR3 coding sequence is TGTGCCAGCAGTTTAAGCCGGAGTTACAACACAGATACGCAGTATTTT. As protein: CASSLSRSYNTDTQYF. This chain uses TRBV6-6 with TRBJ2-3, with no clear D. V lost 4 bases, J lost 2 bases, and 16 bases lay in between. The CDR3 has 16 residues. Germline assignment: CDR1 MNHNY and CDR2 SVGAGI (reference sequence).